This entry lists 25 T cell receptor beta chains sequenced from one sample in a study of blood T cell repertoires in COVID-19 (dated by TCRdb to the early 2020s). Library preparation used the immunoSEQ multiplex PCR assay. The table comes from immuneACCESS by way of TCRdb, which keeps in-frame sequences with V and J called. Part of the clones is missing from these tables; in studies checked, under half for an unresolved V gene and the rest for unknown reasons. The sample table holds about 230,000 clones, of which around 92% were seen once. The ten largest make up roughly 4% of the sample. The sequencing input was PBMCs or T cells enriched from blood (not recorded which). These receptors were obtained from a woman aged 25 to 39 with acute COVID-19.

This clone was observed a single time. This chain uses TRBV5-8 with TRBJ1-4, with D possibly TRBD1 on 6 matching bases. Trimming removed 1 base from V and 4 bases from J, with 11 bases in between. The CDR3 totals 15 residues. CDR1 and CDR2 (germline): SGHTS, YDEGEE. CDR3 protein: CASSLFSGVNEKLFF. The CDR3, as DNA: TGTGCCAGCAGCTTGTTTTCAGGGGTTAATGAAAAACTGTTTTTT.

The chain has TRBV29-1 and TRBJ1-2; 7 nucleotides agree with TRBD1. CDR3 size: 12 residues. After removal of 6 bases from V and 8 bases from J, the junction contained 9 bases not matched to a gene. Per germline, CDR1 SQVTM and CDR2 ANQGSEA. The CDR3 DNA is TGCAGCGTCTTACGGGGACAGTCGGGCTACACCTTC. Translation: CSVLRGQSGYTF.

Of note for this clone: Other DNA sequences from this sample encode an identical CDR3 as well. The chain links TRBV5-1 to TRBJ1-5; 9 bases agree with TRBD1. V lost 0 bases to trimming and J lost 7 bases; unmatched junction nucleotides: 2. Germline V gene sequence: CDR1 SGHRS, CDR2 YFSETQ. This CDR3 region has 14 residues. This chain's CDR3 is CASSLGQGEQPQHF. CDR3 in DNA: TGCGCCAGCAGCTTGGGACAGGGGGAACAGCCCCAGCATTTT.

The chain has TRBV19 and TRBJ1-6; D is perhaps TRBD1 (5 bases). This CDR3 contains 13 residues. CDR1 and CDR2 from the germline V gene are LNHDA and SQIVND (reference sequence). The V end was cut by 7 bases, the J end by 6 bases, with 10 bases between. The DNA for the CDR3 is TGTGCCAGTAATGCAGGGCCTAATTCACCCCTCCACTTT. It is translated as CASNAGPNSPLHF.

This chain joins TRBV2 and TRBJ2-7; D is ambiguous. Trimming took 1 base from V and 3 from J, leaving 7 bases between them. Germline V gene lookup returns CDR1 SNHLY and CDR2 FYNNEI. The CDR3 covers 13 residues. CDR3 bases: TGTGCCAGCAGTGAAGGAGCCAACTACGAGCAGTACTTC. Its translation is CASSEGANYEQYF. Combining the CDR3 with reference TRBV2 and TRBJ2-7 gives the whole variable domain EPEVTQTPSHQVTQMGQEVILRCVPISNHLYFYWYRQILGQKVEFLVSFYNNEISEKSEIFDDQFSVERPDGSNFTLKIRSTKLEDSAMYFCASSEGANYEQYFGPGTRLTVT.

The gene calls are TRBV3-1 (or the pseudogene TRBV3-2) and TRBJ2-1; TRBD2 might be the D (6 bases). The V gene lost 5 bases and the J gene lost 2 bases, with 10 bases spanning the gap. In germline, CDR1 is LGHDT, CDR2 YNNKEL (reference sequence). This CDR3 region has 14 residues. CDR3: CASSAGNPYNEQFF. CDR3 bases: TGTGCCAGCAGCGCGGGGAACCCCTACAATGAGCAGTTCTTC.

The chain recombines TRBV7-8 with TRBJ2-7, with 7 bases matching TRBD1. The CDR3 sequence is 12 residues long. The trim removed 6 bases at V and 3 bases at J, leaving 2 bases unmatched. From germline, CDR1 is SGHVS and CDR2 FQNEAQ. Written as DNA, the CDR3 is TGTGCCAGCAGGCGACAGGGCTACGAGCAGTACTTC. This translates into CASRRQGYEQYF.

The chain recombines TRBV11-3 with TRBJ2-1; 13 nucleotides match TRBD2. In germline, CDR1 is SGHNT, CDR2 YENEEA. J lost 8 bases, V lost 6 bases, and 7 bases had no gene match. The CDR3 is made up of 15 amino acids. The CDR3 region is CASRQTSGGAYEQFF. CDR3 sequence (DNA): TGTGCCAGCAGGCAAACTAGCGGGGGGGCCTATGAGCAGTTCTTC.

Only a few counts were recorded for this clone. This sequence joins TRBV4-2 and TRBJ1-5; TRBD1 agrees at 9 bases. Germline CDR1 and CDR2: LGHNA and YNFKEQ. Unmatched junction bases numbered 12, after V lost 2 bases and J lost 7 bases. CDR3 size: 17 residues. This chain's CDR3 is CASSQSGGQGSGQPQHF. As DNA, the CDR3 is TGTGCCAGCAGCCAATCAGGCGGACAGGGGTCAGGACAGCCCCAGCATTTT.

The V call is TRBV5-1, the J call TRBJ2-5; D possibly corresponds to TRBD1 (6 bases). The CDR3 contains 14 residues. V was trimmed by 3 bases and J by 2 bases, leaving 11 bases between them. Germline values: CDR1 SGHRS, CDR2 YFSETQ. The CDR3 sequence: CASSSYGTQETQYF. The CDR3 DNA follows: TGCGCCAGCAGCTCGTACGGGACACAAGAGACCCAGTACTTC.

This chain joins TRBV7-8 and TRBJ1-5, with 9 bases matching TRBD1. The CDR3 length is 14 residues. Trimming cost V 5 bases and J 4 bases; bases outside gene matches: 3. Germline V lookup: CDR1 SGHVS, CDR2 FQNEAQ. The CDR3: CASSPGQGNQPQHF. The CDR3, as DNA: TGTGCCAGCAGCCCCGGACAGGGGAATCAGCCCCAGCATTTT.

The chain carries TRBV11-2 and TRBJ1-1, with 7 positions matching TRBD1. The germline gives CDR1 SGHAT, CDR2 FQNNGV. This CDR3 comprises 13 residues. With 6 bases clipped from V and 3 bases from J, the junction kept 4 bases outside the gene matches. The CDR3 loop is CASSRDRDTEAFF. The DNA for the CDR3 is TGTGCCAGCAGTCGTGACAGGGACACTGAAGCTTTCTTT.

The chain carries TRBV7-8 and TRBJ2-5, with D tentatively TRBD1 (6 bases). Trimming stripped 3 bases from V and 0 bases from J, with 20 bases between. CDR1 and CDR2 from the germline V gene are SGHVS and FQNEAQ. The CDR3 contains 18 residues. The CDR3 region is CASSFLNPGHPNQETQYF. CDR3 in DNA: TGTGCCAGCAGCTTCCTAAACCCGGGACACCCTAACCAAGAGACCCAGTACTTC.

The rearrangement joins TRBV9 to TRBJ1-1; perhaps TRBD1 as D (6 bases). This CDR3 has 17 residues. Trimming removed 0 bases from V and 6 bases from J, with 21 bases in between. Germline V gene data show CDR1 as SGDLS and CDR2 as YYNGEE. CDR3 amino acids: CASSVEPPGHLTAEAFF. CDR3 DNA sequence: TGTGCCAGCAGCGTAGAACCCCCGGGACACCTAACAGCTGAAGCTTTCTTT.

The chain carries TRBV7-9 and TRBJ1-1, with 7 positions matching TRBD1. Per germline, CDR1 SEHNR and CDR2 FQNEAQ (reference sequence). This CDR3 region has 13 residues. With 5 bases clipped from V and 5 bases from J, the junction kept 5 bases outside the gene matches. The DNA for the CDR3 is TGTGCCAGCAGCCAACAGGGGAGGACTGAAGCTTTCTTT. It codes for CASSQQGRTEAFF.

V gene TRBV3-1 (or the pseudogene TRBV3-2) combines with J gene TRBJ1-6, with D tentatively TRBD1 (5 bases). V dropped 0 bases and J dropped 10 bases, with 16 bases sitting between them. Germline V CDR1 and CDR2: LGHDT, YNNKEL (reference sequence). The length of the CDR3 is 16 residues. The CDR3 coding sequence is TGTGCCAGCAGCCAAGACCCGGGGGGGTCTACGTCACCCCTCCACTTT. Amino acids: CASSQDPGGSTSPLHF.

The rearrangement uses TRBV19 and TRBJ2-3; 8 nucleotides align to TRBD2. CDR1 and CDR2 from the germline V gene are LNHDA and SQIVND (reference sequence). After removal of 0 bases from V and 4 bases from J, the junction contained 3 bases not matched to a gene. This CDR3 comprises 15 residues. The CDR3 loop reads CASSIDGGASDTQYF. CDR3 DNA: TGTGCCAGTAGTATAGACGGGGGGGCCTCAGATACGCAGTATTTT.

This rearrangement joins TRBV9 to TRBJ1-1; TRBD1 matches at 7 bases. Germline V gene sequence: CDR1 SGDLS, CDR2 YYNGEE. The CDR3 is 14 residues long. The junction had 6 bases not matched to a gene; V was cut back by 2 bases and J by 5 bases. The CDR3 region has the DNA TGTGCCAGCAGCGTGGATGACAGGGCGACTGAAGCTTTCTTT. Amino acids: CASSVDDRATEAFF.

The rearrangement links TRBV12-3 or TRBV12-4 to TRBJ2-7; D gene uncertain. The length of the CDR3 is 12 residues. Trimming removed 5 bases at V and 5 bases at J, with 10 bases between. In DNA form, the CDR3 reads TGTGCCAGCAGTCCCCAGAGCGACGAGCAGTACTTC. Translating it yields CASSPQSDEQYF.

The J gene is TRBJ2-1, the V gene TRBV19; TRBD1 is a possible D gene (5 bases). This CDR3 contains 16 residues. Germline-derived CDR1 and CDR2 are LNHDA and SQIVND (reference sequence). Trimming shortened V by 3 bases and J by 6 bases, and 18 bases separated the two germline ends. The CDR3 here is CASSIVGAMESNEQFF. The DNA for the CDR3 is TGTGCCAGTAGTATTGTAGGGGCTATGGAAAGCAATGAGCAGTTCTTC.

This clone was counted a single time. The chain has TRBV29-1 and TRBJ1-2, with 8 nucleotides matching TRBD1. Germline CDR1 and CDR2: SQVTM and ANQGSEA. The CDR3 covers 15 residues. Trimming removed 5 bases from V and 7 bases from J; junction bases left unmatched: 15. CDR3 residues: CSVNHSGGRGGGYTF. CDR3 sequence (DNA): TGCAGCGTTAATCATTCAGGGGGCAGGGGTGGTGGCTACACCTTC.

The chain joins TRBV6-1 to TRBJ1-3, with 7 bases identical to TRBD1. Germline V gene sequence: CDR1 MNHNS, CDR2 SASEGT. CDR3 length: 15 amino acids. V lost 3 bases, J lost 5 bases, and 7 bases stayed unmatched. The CDR3 DNA is TGTGCCAGCAGTGAGGCAGGGGGGATGAGAAACACCATATATTTT. It specifies CASSEAGGMRNTIYF.

This clone has more than one count but fewer than ten. The chain carries TRBV15 and TRBJ2-3; D is possibly TRBD1 (6 bases). This CDR3 contains 14 residues. From germline, CDR1 is LNHNV and CDR2 YYDKDF (reference sequence). Trimming stripped 3 bases from V and 6 bases from J, with 13 bases between. CDR3 DNA sequence: TGTGCCACCAGCAGGTTCAGGGGTTTGGATACGCAGTATTTT. Amino acid sequence: CATSRFRGLDTQYF.

The genes are TRBV5-1 and TRBJ1-1; D is perhaps TRBD1 (6 bases). Germline V lookup: CDR1 SGHRS, CDR2 YFSETQ. This CDR3 spans 18 amino acids. V was trimmed by 4 bases and J by 0 bases, leaving 22 bases between them. The CDR3 here is CASSQPGQYIALNTEAFF. The CDR3 DNA is TGCGCCAGCAGCCAACCGGGACAATACATTGCATTGAACACTGAAGCTTTCTTT.

CDR3 region: CASSKNLGTSGHNEQFF. The CDR3 DNA sequence: TGTGCCAGTAGTAAAAACCTCGGGACTAGCGGTCACAATGAGCAGTTCTTC. J is TRBJ2-1 and V is TRBV19; 11 bases fit TRBD2. The germline V gene encodes CDR1 LNHDA and CDR2 SQIVND (reference sequence). The CDR3 length is 17 residues. Germline trimming cut 4 bases from V and 5 bases from J; bases unmatched to any gene: 10.